This T cell receptor beta chain was identified during a study of T-cell memory formation after mild COVID-19. TCRdb reprocessed the 5' RACE reads via MiXCR and lists one record per CDR3 protein. Of 250,000 to 350,000 distinct CDR3 sequences detected, around 15% appear once; the ten largest clones hold 20% to 25%. The germline CDR1 and CDR2 sequences are LNHDA and SQIVND (reference sequence). This CDR3 spans 12 amino acids. The ends were cut back, 4 bases at V and 2 bases at J, with 6 bases in the middle. This clonotype has a count of ten or more. Sequencing used PBMCs or a T cell subset sorted from them (not recorded which). The genes are TRBV19 and TRBJ2-7, with D possibly being TRBD1 (5 bases). This TCR was recovered from a man aged 18 to 35 who had mild COVID-19 (a few samples of this study predate the infection). Cell type and time point are not known. CDR3 nucleotides: TGTGCCAGTAGTAAGGGGACCTACGAGCAGTACTTC. Translated, it gives CASSKGTYEQYF.